This TCR beta chain was sequenced in a study of T cell responses to AZD1222 COVID-19 vaccine. Only in-frame clones appear in the TCRdb table, and some are missing; sequencing was by immunoSEQ multiplex PCR. The sample has 83,000 or so clones; 88% are singletons. V shed 3 bases and J shed 1 base, with 18 bases lying between them. There are 17 residues in the CDR3. CDR1 is KGHSH and CDR2 is LQKENI in the germline V gene. The chain combines TRBV18 with TRBJ1-2; no firm D call. Source: peripheral blood, taken 28 days after the second AZD1222 dose. The origin of this receptor is an adult who received the AZD1222 COVID-19 vaccine. CDR3 sequence reads: CASSPLKWRVNNYGYTF. CDR3 bases: TGTGCCAGCTCACCCCTAAAGTGGAGAGTGAATAACTATGGCTACACCTTC.